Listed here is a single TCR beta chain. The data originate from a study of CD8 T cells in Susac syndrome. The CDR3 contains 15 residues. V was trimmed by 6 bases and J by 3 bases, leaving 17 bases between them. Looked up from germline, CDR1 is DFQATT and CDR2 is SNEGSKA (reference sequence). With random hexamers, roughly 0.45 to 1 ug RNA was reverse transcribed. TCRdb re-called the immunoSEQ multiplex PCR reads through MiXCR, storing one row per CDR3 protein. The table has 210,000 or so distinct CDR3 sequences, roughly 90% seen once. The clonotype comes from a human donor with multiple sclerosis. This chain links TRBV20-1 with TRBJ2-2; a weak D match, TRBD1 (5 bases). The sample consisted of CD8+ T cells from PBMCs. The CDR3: CSASGPGPDTGELFF. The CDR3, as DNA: TGCAGTGCGAGTGGGCCAGGGCCGGACACCGGGGAGCTGTTTTTT.